These 18 T cell receptor beta chains share one sample of origin, sequenced in a study of high-grade serous ovarian cancer treatment subgroups. Method: immunoSEQ multiplex PCR; TCRdb's copy keeps in-frame clones and lacks some. The repertoire includes more than 15,000 clones, around 75% of them detected once, and around 6.4% sits in the top ten. Tumor samples were taken before definitive surgery or chemotherapy. The material sequenced was tumor tissue. Every receptor here comes from a human donor with high-grade serous ovarian cancer.

This chain uses TRBV27 with TRBJ2-2; tentatively, D is TRBD1 (6 bases). V was trimmed by 6 bases and J by 0 bases, leaving 11 bases between them. The CDR3 runs to 15 residues. Per the germline V gene, CDR1 is MNHEY and CDR2 is SMNVEV (reference sequence). CDR3 amino acids: CASSLYRANTGELFF. CDR3 sequence (DNA): TGTGCCAGCAGCCTATACAGGGCGAACACCGGGGAGCTGTTTTTT.

V is TRBV27 and J is TRBJ1-5; 7 positions match TRBD1. The ends lost 5 bases at V and 3 bases at J; junction bases unmatched: 4. Germline loops: CDR1 MNHEY, CDR2 SMNVEV (reference sequence). This CDR3 is built from 14 residues. The CDR3 DNA is TGTGCCAGCAGTGGAGGGACAGCCAATCAGCCCCAGCATTTT. Translated: CASSGGTANQPQHF.

V usage is TRBV4-2 and J usage is TRBJ2-7, with 15 bases identical to TRBD2. The CDR3 totals 17 residues. In germline, CDR1 is LGHNA, CDR2 YNFKEQ. V dropped 0 bases and J dropped 3; count of bases not matched to a gene: 3. The CDR3 DNA sequence: TGTGCCAGCAGCCAAGATGGGACTAGCGGGAGGAACTACGAGCAGTACTTC. This encodes CASSQDGTSGRNYEQYF.

The chain uses TRBV30 and TRBJ2-3; TRBD2 aligns across 12 bases. The junction had 4 bases not matched to a gene; V was cut back by 5 bases and J by 4 bases. There are 14 residues in the CDR3. Per the germline V gene, CDR1 is GTSNPN and CDR2 is SVGIG (reference sequence). CDR3 residues: CAWGLAGTADTQYF. The DNA of the CDR3 is TGTGCCTGGGGACTAGCGGGAACCGCAGATACGCAGTATTTT.

The table lists this clone with a few counts. V and J are TRBV4-1 and TRBJ2-7, with TRBD2 matching over 9 bases. The germline gives CDR1 MGHRA, CDR2 YSYEKL. With V trimmed by 5 bases and J by 0 bases, 8 bases remained unmatched. CDR3 length: 16 residues. The DNA of the CDR3 is TGCGCCAGCAGCGCTAGCGGGGATCTAAGCTCCTACGAGCAGTACTTC. Protein product: CASSASGDLSSYEQYF.

The V call is TRBV9, the J call TRBJ2-7, with TRBD2 identical over 13 bases. The ends lost 3 bases at V and 0 bases at J; junction bases unmatched: 9. The length of the CDR3 is 18 residues. The germline CDR1 and CDR2 sequences are SGDLS and YYNGEE. CDR3 nucleotides: TGTGCCAGCAGCGCGGGACTAGCGGGATGGATCGACTCCTACGAGCAGTACTTC. It codes for CASSAGLAGWIDSYEQYF. Filled out from reference TRBV9 and TRBJ2-7, the complete variable domain reads DSGVTQTPKHLITATGQRVTLRCSPRSGDLSVYWYQQSLDQGLQFLIQYYNGEERAKGNILERFSAQQFPDLHSELNLSSLELGDSALYFCASSAGLAGWIDSYEQYFGPGTRLTVT.

The chain recombines TRBV27 with TRBJ1-2, with D possibly being TRBD1 (5 bases). Germline lookup yields CDR1 MNHEY and CDR2 SMNVEV (reference sequence). V was cut by 0 bases and J by 5 bases, with 10 bases left in between. The CDR3 extends over 14 amino acids. This CDR3 is CASSLSRGEYGYTF. CDR3 coding DNA: TGTGCCAGCAGTTTATCGCGGGGCGAGTATGGCTACACCTTC.

The chain combines TRBV6-5 with TRBJ2-7, with D possibly TRBD1 on 5 matching bases. This CDR3 spans 14 amino acids. V was cut by 2 bases and J by 3 bases, with 11 bases left in between. CDR1 MNHEY and CDR2 SVGAGI come from the germline V gene. CDR3 region: CASSYGAIGYEQYF. CDR3 bases: TGTGCCAGCAGTTACGGGGCGATTGGCTACGAGCAGTACTTC.

With respect to this clone: The sample holds other DNA sequences that translate to the same CDR3. J is TRBJ2-3 and V is TRBV30, with 7 bases aligning to TRBD2. V shed 0 bases, J shed 1 base, and the junction held 1 base outside the gene matches. This CDR3 is 14 amino acids long. From germline, CDR1 is GTSNPN and CDR2 SVGIG (reference sequence). The CDR3 reads CAWSVAGRTDTQYF. CDR3 DNA sequence: TGTGCCTGGAGTGTAGCGGGGCGCACAGATACGCAGTATTTT.

The chain has TRBV6-4 and TRBJ2-1; tentatively, D is TRBD1 (6 bases). The CDR3 extends over 15 amino acids. The germline V and J ends were trimmed by 6 bases and 2 bases, with 14 bases remaining between them. Germline CDR1 is MRHNA and CDR2 is SNTAGT. CDR3: CASSLGGPPYNEQFF. The CDR3 coding sequence is TGTGCCAGCAGCTTAGGGGGTCCCCCCTACAATGAGCAGTTCTTC.

V usage is TRBV4-2 and J usage is TRBJ1-5; maybe TRBD1 (6 bases). There are 16 residues in the CDR3. V dropped 0 bases and J dropped 3 bases, with 12 bases sitting between them. In germline, CDR1 is LGHNA, CDR2 YNFKEQ. DNA of the CDR3: TGTGCCAGCAGCCAAGACAGGGGATTTCACAATCAGCCCCAGCATTTT. It specifies CASSQDRGFHNQPQHF.

This clone was detected only a few times. The chain is built from TRBV7-9 and TRBJ1-5, with TRBD1 matching 7 bases. This CDR3 has 11 amino acids. The ends lost 4 bases at V and 13 bases at J; junction bases unmatched: 4. In germline, CDR1 is SEHNR, CDR2 FQNEAQ (reference sequence). CDR3 bases: TGTGCCAGCAGCTCAGGGGGACAACAGCATTTT. Translation gives CASSSGGQQHF.

The chain is built from TRBV28 and TRBJ2-3, with D perhaps matching TRBD2 (6 bases). V was clipped by 5 bases and J by 2 bases, with 20 bases between them. Germline loops: CDR1 MDHEN, CDR2 SYDVKM. The CDR3 runs 17 residues. The CDR3 DNA sequence: TGTGCCAGCAGTCCCCGGGCAGCGGGCACACACACAGATACGCAGTATTTT. This gives the protein CASSPRAAGTHTDTQYF. The full variable domain, completed using reference TRBV28 and TRBJ2-3, is DVKVTQSSRYLVKRTGEKVFLECVQDMDHENMFWYRQDPGLGLRLIYFSYDVKMKEKGDIPEGYSVSREKKERFSLILESASTNQTSMYLCASSPRAAGTHTDTQYFGPGTRLTVL.

The chain carries TRBV29-1 and TRBJ1-2, with 10 bases fitting TRBD1. The CDR3 totals 11 residues. Germline assignment: CDR1 SQVTM and CDR2 ANQGSEA. J gave up 7 bases and V 5 bases, and 1 base lay outside the gene matches. The chain's CDR3 is CSVRQGAGYTF. The CDR3 nucleotides are TGCAGCGTTCGACAGGGGGCTGGCTACACCTTC.

V usage is TRBV18 and J usage is TRBJ1-1, with D possibly being TRBD1 (5 bases). This CDR3 is built from 13 residues. V was shortened by 8 bases and J by 1 base, with 11 bases between the two germline ends. Germline assignment: CDR1 KGHSH and CDR2 LQKENI. The CDR3 spells CASKGSENTEAFF. The CDR3, as DNA: TGTGCCAGCAAGGGGTCTGAGAACACTGAAGCTTTCTTT.

This clone was observed a few times. The chain links TRBV27 to TRBJ2-2; D is uncertain. Trimming stripped 6 bases from V and 3 bases from J, with 8 bases between. This CDR3 spans 13 amino acids. Per the germline V gene, CDR1 is MNHEY and CDR2 is SMNVEV (reference sequence). The CDR3 region has the DNA TGTGCCAGCAGCCCCAGATACACCGGGGAGCTGTTTTTT. It yields the protein CASSPRYTGELFF.

This chain connects TRBV11-2 to TRBJ1-1, with no clear D. The CDR3 is 13 residues long. CDR1 is SGHAT and CDR2 is FQNNGV in the germline V gene. V lost 2 bases and J lost 6, with 10 bases in between. Here the CDR3 reads CASSLMRTSEAFF. CDR3 nucleotide sequence: TGTGCCAGCAGCTTAATGCGCACCTCTGAAGCTTTCTTT.

This clone was seen a few times. V usage is TRBV2 and J usage is TRBJ2-7; TRBD2 is a possible D gene (5 bases). Germline lookup yields CDR1 SNHLY and CDR2 FYNNEI. Trimming removed 6 bases at V and 1 base at J, with 16 bases between. This CDR3 is 15 amino acids long. CDR3 in amino acids: CASRLNGMGSYEQYF. As DNA, the CDR3 is TGTGCCAGCAGACTTAACGGGATGGGGTCCTACGAGCAGTACTTC.